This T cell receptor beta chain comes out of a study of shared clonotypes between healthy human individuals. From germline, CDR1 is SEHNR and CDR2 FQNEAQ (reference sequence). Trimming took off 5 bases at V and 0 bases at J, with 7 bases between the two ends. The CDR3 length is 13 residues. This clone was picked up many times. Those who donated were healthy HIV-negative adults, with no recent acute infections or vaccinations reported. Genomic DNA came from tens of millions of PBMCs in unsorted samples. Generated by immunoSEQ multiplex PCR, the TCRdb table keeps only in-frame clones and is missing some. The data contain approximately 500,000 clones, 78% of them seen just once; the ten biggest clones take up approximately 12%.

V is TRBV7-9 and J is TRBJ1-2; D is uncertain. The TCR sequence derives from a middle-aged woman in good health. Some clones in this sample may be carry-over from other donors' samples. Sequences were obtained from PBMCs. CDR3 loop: CASSRDTNYGYTF. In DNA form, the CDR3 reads TGTGCCAGCAGCCGAGACACTAACTATGGCTACACCTTC. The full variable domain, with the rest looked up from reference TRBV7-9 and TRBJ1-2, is DTGVSQNPRHKITKRGQNVTFRCDPISEHNRLYWYRQTLGQGPEFLTYFQNEAQLEKSRLLSDRFSAERPKGSFSTLEIQRTEQGDSAMYLCASSRDTNYGYTFGSGTRLTVV.